The present T cell receptor (beta chain) was sequenced within a study of blood T cell repertoires in COVID-19 (dated by TCRdb to between 2020 and 2021). Context from the whole study: Collaborator samples came from the United States, Italy and Spain and covered acute and convalescent phases of COVID-19. The prospective study material was composed of cDNA or gDNA derived from T cells, B-cell-depleted T cells, or PBMCs. The dataset comprised deeply sampled blood TCRbeta repertoires from subjects exposed to, actively infected with, or recovered from COVID-19. A freely available public database, intended as a resource for researchers studying the immune response to SARS-CoV-2, is where the repertoires were released. The samples were drawn from two sources: the first 160 participants of the ongoing ImmuneRACE study, and 1,000 to 1,500 subjects contributed by 6 global collaborators. Sample metadata almost always included a de-identified subject ID, COVID-19 status, age in years and sex. HLA class I and class II types, where available, came from metadata supplied by the sample provider rather than from assay-based typing.

The CDR3, from cysteine to phenylalanine, totals 18 residues. Only the CDR3 DNA is retained, 54 bases long and in frame from the first base. Relative to germline, V is missing 2 bases and J is missing 2 bases, with 7 bases of the junction outside any gene match. Per the germline V gene, KGHSY is the CDR1 and FQNENV is the CDR2. Notes on this clone: Its antigen is still unknown. No base quality information exists; no much larger clone differs at one position.

TCRbeta CDR3 regions were amplified from genomic DNA by means of the immunoSEQ Assay, a bias-controlled multiplex PCR. In the authors' own workflow: Within the assay, amplification of reference gene primers was used to estimate how many nucleated cells each sample contained. To quantify the absolute abundance of each unique TCRbeta CDR3 rearrangement, sequence reads were collapsed and filtered. For each sample, productive Simpson clonality was calculated as the square root of Simpson's diversity index over productive rearrangements. Entries here come from immuneACCESS through TCRdb and include only in-frame sequences with V and J called. Some clones fail to appear in such tables; in the studies checked, an unresolved V gene covers under half of the shortfall, and the cause of the remainder is unknown. For V, J and clone size, that table is used; D and trimming come from the DNA. In this sample the table shows around 250,000 clones, around nine tenths of which occur a single time. Of the sample, about 7.1% falls within the top ten clones.

Collaborating institutions collected whole blood in K2EDTA tubes following their own protocols. For TCRbeta analysis, collaborators shipped samples as frozen whole blood, isolated PBMCs, or DNA extracted from either of those sample types. Paper-wide results and their limitations: Clinical and demographic metadata were provided uncurated, with the amount varying by source and participant.

This sequence was found in a woman aged 70-85 years with active or convalescent COVID-19. Recombination linked TRBV16 to TRBJ1-5; 12 bases in the middle match TRBD1. The sample consisted of peripheral blood. The CDR3 amino acid sequence is: CASSQGGTGGVGNQPQHF. The DNA is as follows: TGTGCCAGCAGCCAAGGAGGGACAGGGGGCGTTGGCAATCAGCCCCAGCATTTT.